This T cell receptor beta chain was documented in a study of blood T cell repertoires in COVID-19. V lost 9 bases and J lost 5, with 17 bases in between. Germline V gene sequence: CDR1 LNHDA, CDR2 SQIVND (reference sequence). CDR3 size: 14 residues. Some clones are missing from TCRdb's copy, which holds only in-frame ones; the method was immunoSEQ multiplex PCR. Found here are almost 250,000 clones, 86% of them singletons; the top ten hold over 5.5%. The sequenced sample consisted of peripheral blood. V usage is TRBV19 and J usage is TRBJ1-5; D is ambiguous. The sequence was obtained from a woman at least 80 years old with COVID-19, enrolled during active disease. The CDR3 coding sequence is TGTGCCAGCGACGCAAGGACGGGGTATCAGCCCCAGCATTTT. Translation: CASDARTGYQPQHF.